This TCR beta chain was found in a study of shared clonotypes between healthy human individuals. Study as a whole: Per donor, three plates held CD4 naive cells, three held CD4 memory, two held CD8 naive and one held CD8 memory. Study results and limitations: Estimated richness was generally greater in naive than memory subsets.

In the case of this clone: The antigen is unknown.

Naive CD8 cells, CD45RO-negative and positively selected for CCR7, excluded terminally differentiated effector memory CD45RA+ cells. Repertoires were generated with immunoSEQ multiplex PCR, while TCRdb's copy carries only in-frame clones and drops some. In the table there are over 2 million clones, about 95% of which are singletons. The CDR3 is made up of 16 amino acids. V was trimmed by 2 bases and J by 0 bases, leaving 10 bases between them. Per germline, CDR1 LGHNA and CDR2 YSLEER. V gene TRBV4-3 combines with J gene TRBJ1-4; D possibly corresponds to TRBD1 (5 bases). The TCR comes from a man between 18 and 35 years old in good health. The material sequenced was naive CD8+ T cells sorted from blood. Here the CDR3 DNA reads TGCGCCAGCAGCCAAAATGGAGGGGCAACTAATGAAAAACTGTTTTTT. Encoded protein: CASSQNGGATNEKLFF.